This entry lists 6 T cell receptor beta chains sequenced from one sample in a study. TCRdb called the RT-PCR reads again in MiXCR, with one record for every CDR3 protein. The data contain more than 550,000 distinct CDR3 sequences, over 12% of them seen just once; the ten biggest clones take up roughly 3.9%. The sequenced material came from memory CD4+ T cells from blood. Receptor source: a female donor in good health, serving as a healthy control.

A few counts support this clonotype. The rearrangement links TRBV30 to TRBJ1-2; weak D call: TRBD1 (6 bases). The CDR3 is made up of 13 amino acids. V lost 2 bases and J 8 bases, leaving 15 bases between the germline ends. The germline CDR1 and CDR2 sequences are GTSNPN and SVGIG (reference sequence). The CDR3 coding sequence is TGTGCCTGGAGTTACGGACAGTCGAAGGGCTACACCTTC. This encodes CAWSYGQSKGYTF.

This clonotype occurred many times. The V call is TRBV20-1, the J call TRBJ2-1; tentatively, D is TRBD1 (6 bases). This CDR3 comprises 16 residues. Trimming left V 5 bases short and J 1 base short, with 18 bases between. CDR1 DFQATT and CDR2 SNEGSKA come from the germline V gene (reference sequence). The CDR3 DNA follows: TGCAGTGCTGAGGGGGTGGCGGGTGGTTCCTACAATGAGCAGTTCTTC. Translated: CSAEGVAGGSYNEQFF.

This clonotype was seen a handful of times. The rearrangement uses TRBV5-1 and TRBJ2-7; D call uncertain. Germline CDR1 is SGHRS and CDR2 is YFSETQ. The V end lost 0 bases, the J end lost 2 bases, and 12 bases lay between the germline ends. This CDR3 spans 15 amino acids. CDR3 bases: TGCGCCAGCAGCTTGGGCAACCAACCAACCTACGAGCAGTACTTC. Residues: CASSLGNQPTYEQYF.

This clonotype has just one count. CDR3 amino acids: CASSELREGVTQYF. The CDR3 DNA sequence: TGTGCCAGCAGTGAATTGCGGGAGGGTGTTACGCAGTATTTT. The chain links TRBV2 to TRBJ2-3, with TRBD2 matching over 9 bases. Looked up from germline, CDR1 is SNHLY and CDR2 is FYNNEI. Trimming took 2 bases from V and 8 from J; bases not matched to a gene: 5. The CDR3 covers 14 residues.

V usage is TRBV14 and J usage is TRBJ2-2; 7 nucleotides align to TRBD2. CDR1 and CDR2 (germline): SGHDN, FVKESK. Trimming at V came to 5 bases and at J to 3 bases, leaving 6 bases not matched to a gene. The CDR3 is 15 amino acids. CDR3 nucleotide sequence: TGTGCCAGCAGCGCTAGACTAGCTGACACCGGGGAGCTGTTTTTT. Protein sequence: CASSARLADTGELFF.

This clonotype appeared many times. V is TRBV10-3 and J is TRBJ2-3; no clear D. This CDR3 has 15 residues. Germline loops: CDR1 ENHRY, CDR2 SYGVKD. V was shortened by 5 bases and J by 0 bases, with 12 bases between the two germline ends. CDR3 sequence: CAISSSLTSTDTQYF. CDR3 DNA: TGTGCCATCAGTTCGAGCTTAACTAGCACAGATACGCAGTATTTT.